What follows is one T cell receptor (beta chain) and its context. Its antigen is not known. The data belong to a study of persistence of HIV-infected CD4 T cells. Study-wide context: Isolated cells were CMV- and HIV-1 Gag-responding CD4+ T cells. General study findings and limits: Compared with CD3/CD28-stimulated cells, CMV- and Gag-responding cells showed lower TCRbeta richness.

The CDR3 spans 15 residues. Germline V gene lookup returns CDR1 SNHLY and CDR2 FYNNEI. Trimming took 2 bases from V and 8 from J; bases not matched to a gene: 5. The stimulus was an HIV-1 Gag 15-mer peptide pool, 0.9 to 1 ug/peptide/mL. Sorted nonresponding memory CD4+ T cells were CD40L-negative, CD69-negative, CD45RO-high. Stimulated PBMCs had first been depleted of CD8+ T cells. Sequencing used immunoSEQ version 4 in survey mode. Produced via immunoSEQ multiplex PCR; TCRdb's table is partial and in-frame only. There are over 30,000 clones in the sample; more than 75% occur only once, and 0.9% to 1% lies in the top ten.

The chain is built from TRBV2 and TRBJ1-6, with 8 bases fitting TRBD1. This clonotype was obtained from an adult with HIV. The donor label of this sample is uncertain. The specimen was cultured CD4+ T cells from PBMCs, collected from a patient who received antiretroviral therapy. CDR3 amino acids: CASSETGQEDSPLHF. CDR3 nucleotides: TGTGCCAGCAGTGAAACGGGACAGGAAGATTCACCCCTCCACTTT.